This entry lists 16 T cell receptor beta chains sequenced from one sample in a study of blood T cell repertoires in COVID-19. Libraries were prepared by immunoSEQ multiplex PCR; TCRdb keeps only in-frame clonotypes and omits some of them. The sample contains 200,000 to 250,000 clones, 82% of which appear only once. The sample was peripheral blood. The receptors were gathered from a woman aged 80 or over with COVID-19, enrolled during active disease.

V is TRBV19 and J is TRBJ2-5, with TRBD2 matching 11 bases. The germline V gene has CDR1 LNHDA and CDR2 SQIVND (reference sequence). Trimming took 6 bases from V and 4 from J; bases not matched to a gene: 13. The CDR3 is made up of 17 amino acids. CDR3 region: CASSLRLAGLLSETQYF. The CDR3 DNA reads TGTGCCAGTAGCCTTAGACTAGCGGGGCTGTTGTCAGAGACCCAGTACTTC.

The chain has TRBV28 and TRBJ1-5; TRBD1 matches 8 bases. CDR1 and CDR2 (germline): MDHEN, SYDVKM. This CDR3 has 13 residues. V dropped 10 bases and J dropped 7; count of bases not matched to a gene: 9. CDR3 loop: CAIGQGLNQPQHF. CDR3 coding DNA: TGTGCCATTGGACAGGGATTAAACCAGCCCCAGCATTTT.

The chain has TRBV4-2 and TRBJ1-1; D call uncertain. The CDR3 runs to 16 residues. CDR1 is LGHNA, CDR2 YNFKEQ, per germline. V dropped 3 bases and J dropped 1 base, with 15 bases sitting between them. CDR3 residues: CASSHPVSSQNTEAFF. The CDR3 coding sequence is TGTGCCAGCAGCCACCCCGTTAGCAGTCAGAACACTGAAGCTTTCTTT.

The V call is TRBV18, the J call TRBJ1-1; D unresolved. Germline V lookup: CDR1 KGHSH, CDR2 LQKENI. The CDR3 contains 15 residues. Trimming pared 4 bases from V and 1 base from J, leaving 13 bases between. The CDR3, as DNA: TGTGCCAGCTCACGACTCGAGGGTACGAACACTGAAGCTTTCTTT. This sequence encodes CASSRLEGTNTEAFF. Using reference TRBV18 and TRBJ1-1 for the parts outside the CDR3, the full variable domain is NAGVMQNPRHLVRRRGQEARLRCSPMKGHSHVYWYRQLPEEGLKFMVYLQKENIIDESGMPKERFSAEFPKEGPSILRIQQVVRGDSAAYFCASSRLEGTNTEAFFGQGTRLTVV.

The chain carries TRBV18 and TRBJ2-7; 7 nucleotides match TRBD2. V was pared by 4 bases and J by 2 bases, with 11 bases of the junction left unmatched. The germline V gene encodes CDR1 KGHSH and CDR2 LQKENI. This CDR3 has 16 residues. The CDR3 DNA sequence: TGTGCCAGCTCACTGTCCACTAGCGACATCACCTACGAGCAGTACTTC. This sequence encodes CASSLSTSDITYEQYF.

This chain uses TRBV19 with TRBJ1-2; possible D gene TRBD1, 6 bases. Germline CDR1 is LNHDA and CDR2 is SQIVND (reference sequence). V lost 1 base to trimming and J lost 13 bases, with 22 bases between them. The CDR3 runs 15 residues. CDR3 in DNA: TGTGCCAGTAGTATAGGCCCCCCGGGACAAGGCCTTCCCACCTTC. Translated: CASSIGPPGQGLPTF.

In this sample, this clone turned up once. The CDR3 nucleotides are TGCGCCAGCAGCCAAGTCTCGGAGGCCGGGGAGCTGTTTTTT. It translates to CASSQVSEAGELFF. V is TRBV4-1 and J is TRBJ2-2, with D maybe TRBD2 (5 bases). The CDR3 extends over 14 amino acids. Germline V lookup: CDR1 MGHRA, CDR2 YSYEKL. The germline V and J ends were trimmed by 1 base and 6 bases, with 9 bases remaining between them.

The CDR3 DNA follows: TGCGCCAGCAGCCAGGGACAGGGTCAATTCTATGGCTACACCTTC. This sequence encodes CASSQGQGQFYGYTF. The gene calls are TRBV4-1 and TRBJ1-2; the match to TRBD1 covers 9 bases. Germline V CDR1 and CDR2: MGHRA, YSYEKL. V was pared by 3 bases and J by 4 bases, with 6 bases of the junction left unmatched. This CDR3 is 15 amino acids long.

This clone was found a few times. The chain has TRBV2 and TRBJ1-5, with D perhaps matching TRBD1 (6 bases). The germline V and J ends were trimmed by 1 base and 6 bases, with 13 bases remaining between them. This CDR3 has 15 residues. The germline V gene encodes CDR1 SNHLY and CDR2 FYNNEI. The CDR3, as DNA: TGTGCCAGCAGTGAAGGGACCAGGGGCGGTCAGCCCCAGCATTTT. Translated: CASSEGTRGGQPQHF.

The rearrangement links TRBV9 to TRBJ2-7; no reliable D call. Germline V CDR1 and CDR2: SGDLS, YYNGEE. This CDR3 is 14 amino acids long. Trimming left V 0 bases short and J 0 bases short, with 7 bases between. Here the CDR3 DNA reads TGTGCCAGCAGCGTAGCGGAGCTCTCCTACGAGCAGTACTTC. Translating gives CASSVAELSYEQYF.

This chain connects TRBV6-6 to TRBJ2-7; the match to TRBD2 covers 10 bases. CDR3 size: 14 residues. J lost 4 bases, V lost 5 bases, and 5 bases had no gene match. Per the germline V gene, CDR1 is MNHNY and CDR2 is SVGAGI (reference sequence). CDR3 sequence (DNA): TGTGCCAGCAGTCTTCTAGCGGGGGCTTACGAGCAGTACTTC. The encoded protein is CASSLLAGAYEQYF.

The sample holds a few counts of this clone. The genes are TRBV2 and TRBJ1-1; D call uncertain. CDR1 and CDR2 (germline): SNHLY, FYNNEI. V shed 9 bases and J shed 1 base, with 6 bases lying between them. This CDR3 has 11 amino acids. Here the CDR3 reads CASTPNTEAFF. The CDR3 nucleotides read TGTGCCAGTACTCCGAACACTGAAGCTTTCTTT.

The chain employs TRBV11-3 and TRBJ1-1, with D possibly matching TRBD1 (6 bases). Trimming took 2 bases from V and 1 from J, leaving 8 bases between them. Germline V gives CDR1 SGHNT, CDR2 YENEEA. This CDR3 comprises 14 residues. In DNA, the CDR3 is TGTGCCAGCAGCTTAACAGGGCCGAACACTGAAGCTTTCTTT. Translation: CASSLTGPNTEAFF.

This chain uses TRBV9 with TRBJ2-1; D unclear. The CDR3 has 15 amino acids. Germline loops: CDR1 SGDLS, CDR2 YYNGEE. The V and J ends lost 3 bases and 3 bases respectively, with 13 bases between them. The CDR3 nucleotides are TGTGCCAGCAGCGAAACCGGTACCAACTACAATGAGCAGTTCTTC. Translated: CASSETGTNYNEQFF.

The CDR3 region has the DNA TGCAGCGTTGACAGACAGATGGATGGCTACACCTTC. Its protein product is CSVDRQMDGYTF. This chain connects TRBV29-1 to TRBJ1-2, with D maybe TRBD1 (5 bases). Germline-derived CDR1 and CDR2 are SQVTM and ANQGSEA. This CDR3 is built from 12 residues. The germline V and J ends were trimmed by 3 bases and 6 bases, with 11 bases remaining between them.

This CDR3 is CASSPRGGFYGYTF. The CDR3 DNA sequence: TGTGCCAGCAGCCCGCGGGGGGGCTTCTATGGCTACACCTTC. The chain has TRBV3-1 (or the pseudogene TRBV3-2) and TRBJ1-2, with D maybe TRBD1 (6 bases). The V end lost 4 bases, the J end lost 4 bases, and 13 bases lay between the germline ends. Germline lookup yields CDR1 LGHDT and CDR2 YNNKEL (reference sequence). CDR3 length equals 14 residues.